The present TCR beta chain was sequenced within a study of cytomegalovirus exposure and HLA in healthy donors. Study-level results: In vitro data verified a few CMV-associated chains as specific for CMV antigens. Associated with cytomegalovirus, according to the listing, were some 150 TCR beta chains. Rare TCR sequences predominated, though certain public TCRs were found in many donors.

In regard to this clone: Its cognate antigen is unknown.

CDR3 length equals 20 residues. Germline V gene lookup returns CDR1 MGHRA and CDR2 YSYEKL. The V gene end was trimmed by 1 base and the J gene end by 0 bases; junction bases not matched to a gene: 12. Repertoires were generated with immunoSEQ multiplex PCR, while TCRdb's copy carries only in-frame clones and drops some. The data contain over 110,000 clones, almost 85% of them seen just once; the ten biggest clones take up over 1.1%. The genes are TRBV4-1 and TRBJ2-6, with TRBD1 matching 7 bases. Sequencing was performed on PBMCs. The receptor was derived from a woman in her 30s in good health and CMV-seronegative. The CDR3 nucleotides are TGCGCCAGCAGCCAAGGTGAAGCCGGGACAGTGATCTCTGGGGCCAACGTCCTGACTTTC. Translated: CASSQGEAGTVISGANVLTF.